The clone carrying this T cell receptor (beta chain) appeared a single time. The target antigen is unknown. Vbeta (60) and Jbeta (13) primers were used in the PCR. The data were produced by immunoSEQ multiplex PCR, yet TCRdb's version contains in-frame clones alone and is incomplete. The sample consists of about 78,000 clones, around 70% of them appearing once. This entry is derived from a study of cytomegalovirus exposure and HLA in healthy donors. Notes on the study in general: A few V segments could not be told apart, such as TRBV6-2 and TRBV6-3, and were left out. Serostatus for CMV was the only available immune exposure information. Through in vitro validation, a few CMV-associated chains were shown to be specific for CMV antigens. Later on, an analysis showed TCR association rates differing by HLA locus, with DRB1 the most and HLA-C the fewest.

CDR1 is SGHTA, CDR2 FQGNSA, per germline. This CDR3 is 15 amino acids long. V was trimmed by 4 bases and J by 3 bases, leaving 15 bases between them. The sequence was collected from a woman aged 40 to 49 in good health and CMV-seropositive. The chain carries TRBV7-2 and TRBJ1-1; D remains unclear. Sequencing input: PBMCs. The DNA for the CDR3 is TGTGCCAGCAGCTCCCCGGGTGTGGGAGACACTGAAGCTTTCTTT. It translates to CASSSPGVGDTEAFF.